These T cell receptor beta chains were read from a single sample in a study of technical replicates of blood from several donors. Produced via immunoSEQ multiplex PCR; TCRdb's table is partial and in-frame only. The sample contains under 80,000 clones, approximately 94% of which appear only once. Material: T cells isolated from PBMCs. Receptor source: a human donor in good health. Both conserved end residues are part of each CDR3. The D gene is left open where the match is weak.

d_call cdr3_length j_call v_call cdr3_aa cdr3_nt
- 12 TRBJ2-3 TRBV7-2 CASSIYTDTQYF TGTGCCAGCAGCATTTACACAGATACGCAGTATTTT
TRBD2 17 TRBJ2-1 TRBV4-2 CASSLGASGIIYNEQFF TGTGCCAGCAGCCTCGGGGCTAGCGGGATAATCTACAATGAGCAGTTCTTC
- 15 TRBJ1-4 TRBV6-5 CASSGGGRAYEKLFF TGTGCCAGCAGTGGCGGGGGCAGGGCTTATGAAAAACTGTTTTTT
TRBD2 14 TRBJ2-5 TRBV9 CASSEGTRLETQYF TGTGCCAGCAGCGAGGGGACTAGATTAGAGACCCAGTACTTC
- 14 TRBJ1-1 TRBV19 CASSIQGPHDEAFF TGTGCCAGTAGTATTCAGGGCCCGCACGATGAAGCTTTCTTT
- 16 TRBJ2-6 TRBV29-1 CSVDESWGTGANVLTF TGCAGCGTTGATGAGAGTTGGGGCACTGGGGCCAACGTCCTGACTTTC
TRBD2 14 TRBJ2-1 TRBV9 CASSVASGRTEQFF TGTGCCAGCAGCGTAGCCAGCGGGAGAACTGAGCAGTTCTTC
- 14 TRBJ2-2 TRBV25-1 CASSTGQYTGELFF TGTGCCAGCAGTACCGGACAGTACACCGGGGAGCTGTTTTTT
- 16 TRBJ1-1 TRBV6-1 CASSEATKSASVRAFF TGTGCCAGCAGTGAAGCGACGAAGAGCGCCTCCGTCCGAGCTTTCTTT
- 13 TRBJ2-3 TRBV29-1 CSIYRGGRDTQYF TGCAGCATCTATAGGGGGGGTAGGGATACGCAGTATTTT